This TCR beta chain was sequenced in a study of cytomegalovirus exposure and HLA in healthy donors. Though nominally healthy at sampling, donors likely had unrecorded immune exposures. Germline V lookup: CDR1 LNHDA, CDR2 SQIVND (reference sequence). V was clipped by 8 bases and J by 1 base, with 12 bases between them. The CDR3 consists of 14 residues. About this clone itself: Its antigen is unidentified.

This PCR relied on a set of 60 Vbeta primers and 13 Jbeta primers. Sequencing used immunoSEQ multiplex PCR; TCRdb keeps in-frame clones, though not all of them. The repertoire consists of fewer than 150,000 clones, with about 79% occurring once and the leading ten covering around 2.3%. Points from the study as a whole: Under in vitro conditions, a few CMV-associated chains were confirmed as specific for CMV antigens.

Sequencing was carried out using PBMCs. The J gene is TRBJ1-5, the V gene TRBV19; D ambiguous. The receptor comes from a woman younger than 30 in good health and CMV-seronegative. CDR3 nucleotides: TGTGCCAGTGGCCCGTGGTTGAGCAATCAGCCCCAGCATTTT. It yields the protein CASGPWLSNQPQHF.